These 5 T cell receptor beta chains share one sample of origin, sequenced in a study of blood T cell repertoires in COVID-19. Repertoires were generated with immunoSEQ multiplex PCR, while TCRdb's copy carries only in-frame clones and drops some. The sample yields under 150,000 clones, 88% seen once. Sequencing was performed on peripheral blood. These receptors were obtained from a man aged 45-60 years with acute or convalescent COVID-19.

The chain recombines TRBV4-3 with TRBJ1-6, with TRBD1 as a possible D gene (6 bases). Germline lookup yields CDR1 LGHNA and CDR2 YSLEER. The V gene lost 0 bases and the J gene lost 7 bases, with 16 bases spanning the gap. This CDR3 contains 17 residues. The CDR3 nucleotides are TGCGCCAGCAGCCAAGATCATGGGCTGGGGGCAAATTCACCCCTCCACTTT. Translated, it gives CASSQDHGLGANSPLHF.

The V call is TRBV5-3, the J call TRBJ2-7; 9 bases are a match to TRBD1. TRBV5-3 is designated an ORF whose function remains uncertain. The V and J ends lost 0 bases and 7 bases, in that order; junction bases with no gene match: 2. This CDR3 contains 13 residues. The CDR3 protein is CARSLGQGDEQYF. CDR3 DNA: TGTGCCAGAAGCTTGGGACAGGGGGATGAGCAGTACTTC.

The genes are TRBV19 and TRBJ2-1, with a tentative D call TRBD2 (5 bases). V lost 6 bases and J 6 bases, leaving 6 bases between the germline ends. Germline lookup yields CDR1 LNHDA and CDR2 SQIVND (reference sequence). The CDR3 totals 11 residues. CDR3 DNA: TGTGCCAGTAGCGAGGGCAATGAGCAGTTCTTC. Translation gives CASSEGNEQFF.

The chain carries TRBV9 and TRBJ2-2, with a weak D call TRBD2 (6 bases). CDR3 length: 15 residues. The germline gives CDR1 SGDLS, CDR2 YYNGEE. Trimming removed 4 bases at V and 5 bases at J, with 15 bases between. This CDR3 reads CASSTSGGGTGELFF. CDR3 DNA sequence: TGTGCCAGCAGCACGAGTGGAGGAGGGACCGGGGAGCTGTTTTTT. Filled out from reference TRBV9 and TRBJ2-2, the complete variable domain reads DSGVTQTPKHLITATGQRVTLRCSPRSGDLSVYWYQQSLDQGLQFLIQYYNGEERAKGNILERFSAQQFPDLHSELNLSSLELGDSALYFCASSTSGGGTGELFFGEGSRLTVL.

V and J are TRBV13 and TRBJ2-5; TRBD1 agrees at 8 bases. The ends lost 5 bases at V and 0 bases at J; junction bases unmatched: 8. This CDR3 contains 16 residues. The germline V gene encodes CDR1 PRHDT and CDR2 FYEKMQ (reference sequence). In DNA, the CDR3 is TGTGCCAGCAGCCGGAGGCGGGACAGGTACCAAGAGACCCAGTACTTC. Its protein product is CASSRRRDRYQETQYF.